The 17 T cell receptor beta chains reported below all come from one sample, sequenced in a study of T cell responses to AZD1222 COVID-19 vaccine. Some clones are missing from TCRdb's copy, which holds only in-frame ones; the method was immunoSEQ multiplex PCR. The table records around 130,000 clones, about 88% of them present only once. This specimen was peripheral blood, taken 28 days after the second AZD1222 dose. The receptors were gathered from an adult who received the AZD1222 COVID-19 vaccine.

The V and J genes are TRBV5-5 and TRBJ2-3, with D perhaps matching TRBD1 or TRBD2 (5 bases each). Trimming left V 3 bases short and J 0 bases short, with 14 bases between. The CDR3 covers 16 residues. Germline-derived CDR1 and CDR2 are SGHKS and YYEKEE (reference sequence). CDR3 region: CASSYSLGPSTDTQYF. The CDR3 DNA sequence: TGTGCCAGCAGCTATAGCCTGGGACCGAGCACAGATACGCAGTATTTT.

CDR3 in DNA: TGTGCCAGTAGTCTCCAATGGTTGGGTGAAGCTTTCTTT. Its protein product is CASSLQWLGEAFF. V usage is TRBV19 and J usage is TRBJ1-1; D unclear. The germline V gene has CDR1 LNHDA and CDR2 SQIVND (reference sequence). The CDR3 totals 13 residues. V shed 5 bases and J shed 7 bases, with 14 bases lying between them.

The rearrangement links TRBV4-3 to TRBJ1-2; the match to TRBD1 covers 7 bases. V shed 1 base and J 2 bases; nucleotides not matched to a gene: 1. The CDR3 runs to 14 residues. Germline V lookup: CDR1 LGHNA, CDR2 YSLEER. As DNA, the CDR3 is TGCGCCAGCAGCCAAGCGACAGGGAACTATGGCTACACCTTC. This translates into CASSQATGNYGYTF.

The chain combines TRBV29-1 with TRBJ2-2; D is possibly TRBD1 (5 bases). V was clipped by 6 bases and J by 2 bases, with 13 bases between them. This CDR3 region has 14 residues. Germline V lookup: CDR1 SQVTM, CDR2 ANQGSEA. CDR3 protein: CSVPQGYNTGELFF. Here the CDR3 DNA reads TGCAGCGTCCCTCAGGGATACAACACCGGGGAGCTGTTTTTT.

There are a few counts of this clone. The V gene is TRBV27, the J gene TRBJ1-1; D gene ambiguous. V was trimmed by 4 bases and J by 8 bases, leaving 8 bases between them. The CDR3 extends over 11 amino acids. Germline V gene sequence: CDR1 MNHEY, CDR2 SMNVEV (reference sequence). The CDR3 spells CASSSGPEAFF. Written as DNA, the CDR3 is TGTGCCAGCAGTTCCGGTCCGGAAGCTTTCTTT.

J is TRBJ2-5 and V is TRBV9; the D gene could be TRBD1 or TRBD2 (5 bases each). The germline V gene encodes CDR1 SGDLS and CDR2 YYNGEE. Trimming left V 2 bases short and J 4 bases short, with 12 bases between. This CDR3 contains 14 residues. CDR3 region: CASSVRQGRETQYF. The CDR3 nucleotides read TGTGCCAGCAGCGTTCGGCAGGGACGAGAGACCCAGTACTTC. Complete variable domain (other parts from reference TRBV9 and TRBJ2-5): DSGVTQTPKHLITATGQRVTLRCSPRSGDLSVYWYQQSLDQGLQFLIQYYNGEERAKGNILERFSAQQFPDLHSELNLSSLELGDSALYFCASSVRQGRETQYFGPGTRLLVL.

The chain carries TRBV5-1 and TRBJ1-2, with unresolved D. CDR1 and CDR2 from the germline V gene are SGHRS and YFSETQ. Trimming stripped 1 base from V and 6 bases from J, with 10 bases between. The CDR3 spans 13 residues. CDR3 coding DNA: TGCGCCAGCAGCTTGTTAGGTGATCATGGCTACACCTTC. Translating it yields CASSLLGDHGYTF.

With respect to this clone: In the same sample, other DNA sequences code for this CDR3. The genes are TRBV7-9 and TRBJ1-1; 9 positions match TRBD1. V shed 2 bases, J shed 3 bases, and the junction held 4 bases outside the gene matches. CDR1 and CDR2 from the germline V gene are SEHNR and FQNEAQ (reference sequence). This CDR3 has 15 residues. The CDR3 DNA follows: TGTGCCAGCAGCTTACGGACAGGGGCCTACACTGAAGCTTTCTTT. Its protein product is CASSLRTGAYTEAFF.

The chain employs TRBV3-1 (or the pseudogene TRBV3-2) and TRBJ2-6; no clear D. V dropped 2 bases and J dropped 2 bases, with 10 bases sitting between them. The CDR3 consists of 16 residues. Looked up from germline, CDR1 is LGHDT and CDR2 is YNNKEL (reference sequence). The CDR3 region has the DNA TGTGCCAGCAGCCAACCCAATCCGACTGGGGCCAACGTCCTGACTTTC. Its translation: CASSQPNPTGANVLTF.

The rearrangement uses TRBV30 and TRBJ1-5; TRBD1 might be the D (6 bases). Trimming cost V 0 bases and J 0 bases, with 12 bases left between them. The CDR3 sequence is 16 residues long. CDR1 is GTSNPN, CDR2 SVGIG, per germline (reference sequence). The chain's CDR3 is CAWSVGGALSNQPQHF. The CDR3, as DNA: TGTGCCTGGAGTGTTGGGGGGGCTCTTAGCAATCAGCCCCAGCATTTT.

The chain employs TRBV27 and TRBJ2-5; no firm D call. The germline V gene has CDR1 MNHEY and CDR2 SMNVEV (reference sequence). This CDR3 region has 20 residues. Trimming pared 5 bases from V and 4 bases from J, leaving 32 bases between. CDR3 in DNA: TGTGCCAGCAGTCCAGATTTAGCCTACTCCGAAAGTTTTCCCCTAGAGACCCAGTACTTC. Amino acid sequence: CASSPDLAYSESFPLETQYF.

The J gene is TRBJ1-3, the V gene TRBV7-2; TRBD1 might be the D (5 bases). Germline V lookup: CDR1 SGHTA, CDR2 FQGNSA. The CDR3 has 13 residues. Deletions cut 3 bases from V and 7 bases from J, with 10 bases between. The CDR3 sequence: CASSLKGSNTIYF. CDR3 DNA: TGTGCCAGCAGCTTGAAGGGGTCGAACACCATATATTTT.

The genes are TRBV19 and TRBJ1-2; perhaps TRBD1 as D (5 bases). Germline V gene lookup returns CDR1 LNHDA and CDR2 SQIVND (reference sequence). V was shortened by 3 bases and J by 4 bases, with 12 bases between the two germline ends. This CDR3 is built from 14 residues. In nucleotides, the CDR3 is TGTGCCAGTAGTATTAGTGAGGGGATCTATGGCTACACCTTC. Its translation: CASSISEGIYGYTF.

The rearrangement joins TRBV30 to TRBJ1-5; D is unclear. Trimming shortened V by 3 bases and J by 5 bases, and 23 bases separated the two germline ends. In germline, CDR1 is GTSNPN, CDR2 SVGIG (reference sequence). The CDR3 contains 17 residues. CDR3 coding DNA: TGTGCCTGGAGCGCCAGGTCACGGGAGGAGTTCTATCAGCCCCAGCATTTT. It codes for CAWSARSREEFYQPQHF.

The chain joins TRBV27 to TRBJ1-1; D not certain. There are 13 residues in the CDR3. V gave up 8 bases and J gave up 0 bases, with 10 bases separating them. Germline assignment: CDR1 MNHEY and CDR2 SMNVEV (reference sequence). CDR3 sequence reads: CASRSVMNTEAFF. As DNA, the CDR3 is TGTGCCAGCCGTTCGGTCATGAACACTGAAGCTTTCTTT.

The rearrangement joins TRBV29-1 to TRBJ1-6; 7 bases are shared with TRBD1. Germline V CDR1 and CDR2: SQVTM, ANQGSEA. V trimming: 5 bases; J trimming: 10 bases; junction bases outside the gene matches: 14. The CDR3 is 15 residues long. This CDR3 reads CSVSNSTGRGSPLHF. CDR3 DNA: TGCAGCGTTTCGAACTCGACAGGGAGGGGGTCACCCCTCCACTTT.

V gene TRBV5-4 combines with J gene TRBJ1-6, with D tentatively TRBD1 (5 bases). With 4 bases removed from V and 7 bases from J, the gap between germline ends came to 15 bases. Germline V gene data show CDR1 as SGHNT and CDR2 as YYREEE (reference sequence). This CDR3 spans 15 amino acids. The DNA of the CDR3 is TGTGCCAGCAGCGAAACAGGCAATCCCAATTCACCCCTCCACTTT. Encoded protein: CASSETGNPNSPLHF.